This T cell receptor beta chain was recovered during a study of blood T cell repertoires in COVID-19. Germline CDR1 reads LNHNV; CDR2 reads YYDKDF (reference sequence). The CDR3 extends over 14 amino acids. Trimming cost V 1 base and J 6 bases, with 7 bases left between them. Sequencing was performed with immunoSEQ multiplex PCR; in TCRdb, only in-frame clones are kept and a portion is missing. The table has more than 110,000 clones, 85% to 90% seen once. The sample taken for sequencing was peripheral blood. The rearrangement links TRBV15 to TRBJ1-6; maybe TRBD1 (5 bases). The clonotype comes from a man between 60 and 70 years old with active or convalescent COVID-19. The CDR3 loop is CATSRGQINSPLHF. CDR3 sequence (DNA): TGTGCCACCAGCAGAGGACAGATTAATTCACCCCTCCACTTT.